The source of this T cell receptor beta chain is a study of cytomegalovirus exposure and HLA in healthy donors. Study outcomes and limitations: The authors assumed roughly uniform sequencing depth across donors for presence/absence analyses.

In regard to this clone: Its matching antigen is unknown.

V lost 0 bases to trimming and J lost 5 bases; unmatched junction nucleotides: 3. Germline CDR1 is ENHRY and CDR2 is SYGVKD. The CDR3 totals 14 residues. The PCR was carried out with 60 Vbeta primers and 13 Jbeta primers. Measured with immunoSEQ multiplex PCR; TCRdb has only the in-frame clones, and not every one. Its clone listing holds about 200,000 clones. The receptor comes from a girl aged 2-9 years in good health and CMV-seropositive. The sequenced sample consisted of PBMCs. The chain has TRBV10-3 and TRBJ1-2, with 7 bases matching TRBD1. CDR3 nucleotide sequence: TGTGCCATCAGTGAGTCCGGGACAGCTTATGGCTACACCTTC. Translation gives CAISESGTAYGYTF.